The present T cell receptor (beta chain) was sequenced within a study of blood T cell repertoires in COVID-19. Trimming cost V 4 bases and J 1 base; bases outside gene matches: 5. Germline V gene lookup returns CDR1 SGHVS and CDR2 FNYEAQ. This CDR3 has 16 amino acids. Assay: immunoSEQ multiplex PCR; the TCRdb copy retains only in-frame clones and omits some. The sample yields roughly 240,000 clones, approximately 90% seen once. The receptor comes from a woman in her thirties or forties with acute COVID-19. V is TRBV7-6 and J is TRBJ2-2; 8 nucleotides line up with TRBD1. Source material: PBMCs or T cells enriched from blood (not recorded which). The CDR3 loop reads CASSSTGTGNTGELFF. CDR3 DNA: TGTGCCAGCAGCTCAACCGGGACAGGGAACACCGGGGAGCTGTTTTTT.